A single sample gave rise to the 10 T cell receptor beta chains below, sequenced in a study of blood T cell repertoires in COVID-19. Sequencing used immunoSEQ multiplex PCR; TCRdb keeps in-frame clones, though not all of them. The sample holds about 62,000 clones, 70% to 85% seen once. The specimen was peripheral blood. These receptor sequences come from a woman aged 80 or over with active or convalescent COVID-19.

J is TRBJ2-1 and V is TRBV6-6, with D perhaps matching TRBD1 (5 bases). The germline CDR1 and CDR2 sequences are MNHNY and SVGAGI (reference sequence). The CDR3 is 14 amino acids. The ends were cut back, 6 bases at V and 6 bases at J, with 15 bases in the middle. CDR3 in DNA: TGTGCCAGCAGGGAATCAGGGCAGCCCAATGAGCAGTTCTTC. Translation: CASRESGQPNEQFF.

The chain carries TRBV2 and TRBJ1-1; maybe TRBD1 (5 bases). The CDR3 has 16 amino acids. The germline V gene has CDR1 SNHLY and CDR2 FYNNEI. Trimming shortened V by 7 bases and J by 5 bases, and 23 bases separated the two germline ends. The CDR3 region is CASNPTGGAERTEAFF. DNA for the CDR3: TGTGCCAGCAATCCCACTGGCGGGGCAGAGAGGACTGAAGCTTTCTTT.

The V and J genes are TRBV6-1 and TRBJ2-7; D might be TRBD2 (7 bases). The V gene lost 2 bases and the J gene lost 6 bases, with 14 bases spanning the gap. CDR3 size: 14 residues. Germline-derived CDR1 and CDR2 are MNHNS and SASEGT. In DNA form, the CDR3 reads TGTGCCAGCAGTGAATCGGGGGGCTGGGGCGAGCAGTACTTC. Translation gives CASSESGGWGEQYF.

The chain carries TRBV19 and TRBJ1-3, with D unclear. Between the trimmed V and J ends, which lost 4 bases and 4 bases, there was a span of 8 bases. The CDR3 contains 13 residues. Germline V gene lookup returns CDR1 LNHDA and CDR2 SQIVND (reference sequence). CDR3 loop: CASSSGHGNTIYF. Here the CDR3 DNA reads TGTGCCAGTAGTAGCGGGCACGGAAACACCATATATTTT.

The rearrangement joins TRBV11-1 to TRBJ2-1; 9 nucleotides agree with TRBD1. Germline V gene lookup returns CDR1 SGHAT and CDR2 FQDESV (reference sequence). The CDR3 is 15 amino acids. V lost 6 bases and J lost 1; bases outside the gene matches: 4. The CDR3 DNA reads as TGTGCCAGCAGGCGACAGGGGGGGTCCTACAATGAGCAGTTCTTC. Its translation: CASRRQGGSYNEQFF.

The chain recombines TRBV19 with TRBJ1-2; no clear D gene. Germline V gene sequence: CDR1 LNHDA, CDR2 SQIVND (reference sequence). CDR3 size: 14 residues. V dropped 3 bases and J dropped 1 base, with 9 bases sitting between them. This CDR3 reads CASSIAENNYGYTF. The CDR3 coding sequence is TGTGCCAGTAGTATTGCCGAGAATAACTATGGCTACACCTTC.

Within the sample, this clone is medium-sized. This chain joins TRBV7-9 and TRBJ2-1; D ambiguous. The CDR3 consists of 12 residues. With 5 bases removed from V and 7 bases from J, the gap between germline ends came to 9 bases. Per germline, CDR1 SEHNR and CDR2 FQNEAQ (reference sequence). CDR3 DNA sequence: TGTGCCAGCAGCCCTTCCCTAAATGAGCAGTTCTTC. It codes for CASSPSLNEQFF.

V is TRBV4-2 and J is TRBJ2-5; 7 positions agree with TRBD1. J was trimmed by 4 bases and V by 1 base; bases with no gene match: 3. Germline lookup yields CDR1 LGHNA and CDR2 YNFKEQ. The CDR3 sequence is 14 residues long. The CDR3 sequence is CASSQGGGGETQYF. For the CDR3, the DNA is TGTGCCAGCAGCCAAGGAGGGGGCGGAGAGACCCAGTACTTC.

The chain couples TRBV30 to TRBJ1-2; possible D gene TRBD1, 6 bases. The CDR3 sequence is 13 residues long. Germline V CDR1 and CDR2: GTSNPN, SVGIG (reference sequence). The CDR3 DNA reads TGTGCTTCGACGGCAGGGGCCAACTATGGCTACACCTTC. This sequence encodes CASTAGANYGYTF.

V usage is TRBV29-1 and J usage is TRBJ1-1; 7 nucleotides agree with TRBD1. The CDR3 spans 13 residues. Germline loops: CDR1 SQVTM, CDR2 ANQGSEA. The trim removed 7 bases at V and 4 bases at J, leaving 9 bases unmatched. The CDR3 region has the DNA TGCAGCGGGTACAGGGGCGAGGGCACTGAAGCTTTCTTT. Residues: CSGYRGEGTEAFF.